These T cell receptor beta chains were read from a single sample in a study of blood T cell repertoires in COVID-19. Assay: immunoSEQ multiplex PCR; the TCRdb copy retains only in-frame clones and omits some. This sample carries about 35,000 clones, roughly three quarters of them seen once, and the ten largest clones take roughly 17%. The specimen sequenced was peripheral blood. Receptors originate from a human donor in a cohort sampled during active COVID-19. CDR3s include the opening cysteine and the closing phenylalanine or tryptophan. Fields, in order: D gene, J gene, V gene, clone size, CDR3 protein, CDR3 DNA. A D gene is named only where the DNA matches it firmly. The size of a clone is reported for some rows only, either as once, few or many, or as a class for expanded clones.

-	TRBJ2-3	TRBV5-5	-	CASSPPTGQIRTDTQYF	TGTGCCAGCAGCCCACCGACAGGCCAAATCCGCACAGATACGCAGTATTTT
TRBD1	TRBJ2-1	TRBV2	-	CASSGQGINEQFF	TGTGCCAGCAGTGGACAGGGAATCAATGAGCAGTTCTTC
-	TRBJ2-1	TRBV7-3	-	CASSQARTVYNEQFF	TGTGCCAGCAGCCAGGCGCGGACAGTTTACAATGAGCAGTTCTTC
-	TRBJ2-7	TRBV27	-	CASSHSTAYEQYF	TGTGCCAGCAGTCACTCGACAGCTTACGAGCAGTACTTC
-	TRBJ1-6	TRBV27	few	CASRLGSGDNSPLHF	TGTGCCAGCCGATTGGGTTCAGGTGATAATTCACCCCTCCACTTT
-	TRBJ2-7	TRBV6-2/TRBV6-3	-	CASSGPYEQYF	TGTGCCAGCAGTGGGCCCTACGAGCAGTACTTC
-	TRBJ1-2	TRBV7-2	once	CASSSDRYYGYTF	TGTGCCAGCAGCTCGGACAGATACTATGGCTACACCTTC
TRBD2	TRBJ2-7	TRBV6-5	-	CASTLGGAGGHEQYF	TGTGCCAGCACCCTGGGAGGGGCCGGTGGTCACGAGCAGTACTTC
-	TRBJ1-1	TRBV5-8	-	CASSDWTTLNTEAFF	TGTGCCAGCAGCGACTGGACAACCCTCAACACTGAAGCTTTCTTT
TRBD2	TRBJ2-1	TRBV18	once	CASSAGLAGGNEQFF	TGTGCCAGCTCAGCAGGACTAGCGGGTGGAAATGAGCAGTTCTTC
-	TRBJ2-5	TRBV2	once	CASMPGWETQYF	TGTGCCAGCATGCCGGGGTGGGAGACCCAGTACTTC
-	TRBJ2-1	TRBV5-1	-	CASSRVPESEQFF	TGCGCCAGCAGTCGGGTCCCCGAGAGTGAGCAGTTCTTC
TRBD1	TRBJ1-2	TRBV5-6	-	CASTYNYRGPYGYTF	TGTGCCAGCACCTACAACTACAGGGGCCCCTATGGCTACACCTTC
-	TRBJ2-2	TRBV19	-	CASSMGPNTGELFF	TGTGCCAGTAGTATGGGCCCGAACACCGGGGAGCTGTTTTTT
-	TRBJ1-6	TRBV3-1/TRBV3-2	-	CASSRKAGILHF	TGTGCCAGCAGCCGCAAGGCAGGGATCCTCCACTTT
-	TRBJ1-4	TRBV7-9	-	CASSPPYSIEKLFF	TGTGCCAGCAGCCCCCCCTACAGTATTGAAAAACTGTTTTTT
TRBD2	TRBJ2-1	TRBV10-3	-	CAISERLTSGSSYNEQFF	TGTGCCATCAGTGAGCGGTTGACTAGCGGTAGCTCCTACAATGAGCAGTTCTTC
-	TRBJ2-7	TRBV7-2	few	CASSLVGRDYEQYF	TGTGCCAGCAGCTTAGTAGGCAGGGACTACGAGCAGTACTTC
TRBD1	TRBJ1-2	TRBV5-1	-	CASSKQGANYGYTF	TGCGCCAGCAGTAAACAGGGGGCTAACTATGGCTACACCTTC
TRBD1	TRBJ1-1	TRBV15	-	CATSPGTGGLTEAFF	TGTGCCACCAGCCCCGGGACAGGGGGCCTCACTGAAGCTTTCTTT
-	TRBJ2-7	TRBV28	-	CASSSRVRGEQYF	TGTGCCAGCAGTTCTCGGGTTCGGGGCGAGCAGTACTTC
-	TRBJ2-1	TRBV2	-	CASKELTGYSYNEQFF	TGTGCCAGCAAGGAGTTAACAGGGTACTCCTACAATGAGCAGTTCTTC
TRBD1	TRBJ2-1	TRBV27	-	CASSLSTGEFNEQFF	TGTGCCAGCAGTTTAAGCACAGGGGAGTTCAATGAGCAGTTCTTC
TRBD2	TRBJ2-1	TRBV30	-	CAWSLKGTLPWAGGWNEQFF	TGTGCCTGGAGTCTAAAAGGGACTTTACCCTGGGCGGGAGGGTGGAATGAGCAGTTCTTC
TRBD2	TRBJ2-2	TRBV28	once	CASSLGGGLVVAGELFF	TGTGCCAGCAGTTTAGGGGGAGGGCTAGTGGTCGCCGGGGAGCTGTTTTTT
TRBD2	TRBJ2-1	TRBV5-1	-	CASSSSGGRRSYNEQFF	TGCGCCAGCAGCTCTAGCGGGGGGCGGAGGTCCTACAATGAGCAGTTCTTC
-	TRBJ2-7	TRBV27	once	CASRRTATLSYEQYF	TGTGCCAGCAGAAGGACAGCTACCCTTTCCTACGAGCAGTACTTC
-	TRBJ2-4	TRBV29-1	-	CSVTSTKNIQYF	TGCAGCGTAACTAGCACCAAAAACATTCAGTACTTC